The 5 T cell receptor beta chains in this list originate from one sample, sequenced in a study of shared clonotypes between healthy human individuals. Data came from immunoSEQ multiplex PCR; TCRdb stores just in-frame clones and leaves some out. The sample lists 640,000 or so clones, about two thirds seen once, with under 2% in the top ten. Sequencing input: memory CD4+ T cells sorted from blood. As to subset: CD45RA-negative fraction. These receptor sequences come from a woman in her twenties or thirties in good health.

This clone appeared a few times. The J gene is TRBJ1-5, the V gene TRBV28; a possible D gene is TRBD1 (6 bases). Looked up from germline, CDR1 is MDHEN and CDR2 is SYDVKM. CDR3 size: 14 residues. V lost 6 bases to trimming and J lost 3 bases, with 12 bases between them. CDR3 sequence reads: CASRPQGYNQPQHF. CDR3 nucleotide sequence: TGTGCCAGCAGACCACAGGGCTACAATCAGCCCCAGCATTTT. The entire variable domain, with the rest obtained from reference TRBV28 and TRBJ1-5, is as follows: DVKVTQSSRYLVKRTGEKVFLECVQDMDHENMFWYRQDPGLGLRLIYFSYDVKMKEKGDIPEGYSVSREKKERFSLILESASTNQTSMYLCASRPQGYNQPQHFGDGTRLSIL.

J is TRBJ1-3 and V is TRBV4-2, with D maybe TRBD1 (5 bases). This CDR3 region has 15 residues. Germline V lookup: CDR1 LGHNA, CDR2 YNFKEQ. V was cut by 4 bases and J by 2 bases, with 12 bases left in between. This chain's CDR3 is CASSLSRAPGNTIYF. The CDR3 coding sequence is TGTGCCAGCAGCCTCTCCAGGGCTCCTGGAAACACCATATATTTT.

The genes are TRBV7-8 and TRBJ2-7, with D perhaps matching TRBD2 (6 bases). In germline, CDR1 is SGHVS, CDR2 FQNEAQ. Trimming removed 2 bases from V and 5 bases from J, with 13 bases in between. The CDR3 has 14 amino acids. CDR3: CASSLKTSNHEQYF. The CDR3 DNA follows: TGTGCCAGCAGCTTAAAGACTAGTAACCACGAGCAGTACTTC.

V gene TRBV28 combines with J gene TRBJ1-1; a weak D match, TRBD1 (5 bases). Trimming cost V 2 bases and J 3 bases, with 13 bases left between them. This CDR3 comprises 15 residues. The germline V gene encodes CDR1 MDHEN and CDR2 SYDVKM. For the CDR3, the DNA is TGTGCCAGCAGTTTACGAGGTGGGGGGGACACTGAAGCTTTCTTT. Translation gives CASSLRGGGDTEAFF.

This chain joins TRBV11-2 and TRBJ2-7; D perhaps matches TRBD2 (5 bases). Germline CDR1 and CDR2: SGHAT and FQNNGV. V gave up 6 bases and J gave up 9 bases, with 18 bases separating them. The CDR3 extends over 13 amino acids. For the CDR3, the DNA is TGTGCCAGCAGTGCGACGGGGAGCCCGGGGCAGTACTTC. Encoded protein: CASSATGSPGQYF.